Listed below are T cell receptor beta chains from one sample, sequenced in a study of low-dose radiotherapy and immunotherapy resistance in tumors. TCRdb redid the calling of the reads with MiXCR, one entry per CDR3 protein. The sample includes 75,000 to 95,000 distinct CDR3 sequences, 9.4% of them seen just once. The material sequenced was PBMCs, taken before treatment. These TCRs come from a male donor with prostate cancer. Both conserved end residues are part of each CDR3. A clone size is listed for some rows: how often the clone was seen (once, few, many), or a class if it is expanded.

cdr3_aa: CASSFSATEAFF
v_call: TRBV28
clone_size: many

cdr3_aa: CASSYVPGTGDTQPQHF
v_call: TRBV6-2/TRBV6-3
clone_size: many

cdr3_aa: CASSPTGGSLAFF
v_call: TRBV6-5
clone_size: many

cdr3_aa: CASSLATGRGYTF
v_call: TRBV7-6
clone_size: many

cdr3_aa: CASSLKRESQYF
v_call: TRBV7-2
clone_size: many

cdr3_aa: CASSFYGYDNEKLFF
v_call: TRBV28
clone_size: many

cdr3_aa: CATRPGQGAGGYTF
v_call: TRBV28
clone_size: many

cdr3_aa: CAISAIRYEQYF
v_call: TRBV6-1
clone_size: many

cdr3_aa: CASRSTGHTDTQYF
v_call: TRBV28
clone_size: many

cdr3_aa: CASSLNRVNTEAFF
v_call: TRBV11-2
clone_size: many

cdr3_aa: CASSIGVDRNSPLHF
v_call: TRBV19
clone_size: many

cdr3_aa: CSARDTVRSYEQYF
v_call: TRBV20-1
clone_size: many

cdr3_aa: CASSDRGPGETQYF
v_call: TRBV6-5
clone_size: NA

cdr3_aa: CASPRTSEHNEQFF
v_call: TRBV28
clone_size: many

cdr3_aa: CASSWTGLASYEQYF
v_call: TRBV7-8
clone_size: many

cdr3_aa: CAFDSGSYEQYF
v_call: TRBV30
clone_size: many

cdr3_aa: CASSPLAGVSGEQYF
v_call: TRBV7-2
clone_size: many

cdr3_aa: CASSYDGTNQPQHF
v_call: TRBV6-2/TRBV6-3
clone_size: many

cdr3_aa: CASSLQSGQHATQYF
v_call: TRBV7-2
clone_size: many

cdr3_aa: CASSQVTRGGELFF
v_call: TRBV3-1
clone_size: NA

cdr3_aa: CASSLPVKTGGNNEQFF
v_call: TRBV5-4
clone_size: many

cdr3_aa: CASSLSQTQETQYF
v_call: TRBV7-9
clone_size: many

cdr3_aa: CASSMPGQGTDTQYF
v_call: TRBV19
clone_size: many

cdr3_aa: CASSLALQPEFDTQYF
v_call: TRBV5-1
clone_size: many

cdr3_aa: CASSLVAGVLTYEQYF
v_call: TRBV7-8
clone_size: many

cdr3_aa: CASSQGWSRTDTQYF
v_call: TRBV14
clone_size: many

cdr3_aa: CSARAGNSNQPQHF
v_call: TRBV20-1
clone_size: many

cdr3_aa: CASSLPGTVNQPQHF
v_call: TRBV12-3/TRBV12-4
clone_size: many

cdr3_aa: CASSINPDSPTETQYF
v_call: TRBV19
clone_size: many

cdr3_aa: CAISEEGGEQYF
v_call: TRBV10-3
clone_size: many

cdr3_aa: CASRQGRTSTEAFF
v_call: TRBV28
clone_size: many

cdr3_aa: CASSLENQPQHF
v_call: TRBV5-4
clone_size: many

cdr3_aa: CSRTSGRAETQYF
v_call: TRBV20-1
clone_size: many

cdr3_aa: CSVEDREVGYEQYF
v_call: TRBV20-1
clone_size: many

cdr3_aa: CASSPQGVGEQYF
v_call: TRBV11-2
clone_size: many

cdr3_aa: CASTYNWDAREGEQYF
v_call: TRBV19
clone_size: many

cdr3_aa: CASSPYGTLFF
v_call: TRBV3-1
clone_size: many

cdr3_aa: CATQEVGTEAFF
v_call: TRBV10-3
clone_size: NA

cdr3_aa: CASSLFRTGESEAFF
v_call: TRBV5-1
clone_size: few

cdr3_aa: CAISALGDTQYF
v_call: TRBV10-3
clone_size: many

cdr3_aa: CASSPGQGVQPQHF
v_call: TRBV18
clone_size: few

cdr3_aa: CASILVGSGEQYF
v_call: TRBV6-4
clone_size: NA

cdr3_aa: CASSLTGQTTNEAFF
v_call: TRBV7-8
clone_size: many

cdr3_aa: CASTSTGTASYEQYF
v_call: TRBV28
clone_size: NA

cdr3_aa: CASYTGTEAFF
v_call: TRBV10-2
clone_size: many

cdr3_aa: CASSQVSSRAISRNTEAFF
v_call: TRBV4-1
clone_size: many

cdr3_aa: CASTPLAGPYNEQFF
v_call: TRBV7-2
clone_size: many

cdr3_aa: CASTSGGLSFSEQFF
v_call: TRBV2
clone_size: NA

cdr3_aa: CASRPRQGGSGANVLTF
v_call: TRBV6-8
clone_size: many

cdr3_aa: CASSPRTGPSTDTQYF
v_call: TRBV5-4
clone_size: many

cdr3_aa: CASSLAGGGSMNTEAFF
v_call: TRBV5-5
clone_size: many